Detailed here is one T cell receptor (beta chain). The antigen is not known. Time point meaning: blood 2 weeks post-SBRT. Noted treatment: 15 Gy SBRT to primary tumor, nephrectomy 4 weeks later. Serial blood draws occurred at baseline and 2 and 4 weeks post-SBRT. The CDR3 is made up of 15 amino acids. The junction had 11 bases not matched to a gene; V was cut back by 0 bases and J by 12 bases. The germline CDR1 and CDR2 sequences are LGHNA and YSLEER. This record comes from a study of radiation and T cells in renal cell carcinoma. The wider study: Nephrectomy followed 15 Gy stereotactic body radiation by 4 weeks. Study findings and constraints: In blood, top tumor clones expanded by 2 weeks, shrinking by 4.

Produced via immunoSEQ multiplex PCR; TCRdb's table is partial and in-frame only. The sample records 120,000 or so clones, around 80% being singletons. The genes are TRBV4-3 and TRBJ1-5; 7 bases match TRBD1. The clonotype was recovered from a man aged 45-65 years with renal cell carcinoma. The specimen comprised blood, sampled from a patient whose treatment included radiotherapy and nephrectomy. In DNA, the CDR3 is TGCGCCAGCAGCCAAGACACAGGGGCCGGCTTTCTCCAGCATTTT. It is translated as CASSQDTGAGFLQHF.